Following are 32 T cell receptor beta chains from one sample sequenced in a study of shared clonotypes between healthy human individuals. Repertoires were generated with immunoSEQ multiplex PCR, while TCRdb's copy carries only in-frame clones and drops some. In the table there are roughly 2 million clones, roughly 94% of which are singletons. Source material: naive CD4+ T cells sorted from blood. Described subset: CD45RA+ positively selected. The receptors here all came from a man younger than 30 in good health.

V is TRBV10-3 and J is TRBJ2-1, with 9 positions matching TRBD2. The CDR3 covers 15 residues. The J segment lost 5 bases and the V segment lost 3 bases, leaving 5 bases of the junction unmatched. In germline, CDR1 is ENHRY, CDR2 SYGVKD. The chain's CDR3 is CAISDGLATNNEQFF. CDR3 bases: TGTGCCATCAGTGACGGACTAGCGACAAACAATGAGCAGTTCTTC.

The V and J genes are TRBV9 and TRBJ1-4, with 12 bases fitting TRBD1. Unmatched junction bases numbered 7, after V lost 0 bases and J lost 7 bases. The CDR3 loop spans 17 amino acids. Germline V gene sequence: CDR1 SGDLS, CDR2 YYNGEE. As DNA, the CDR3 is TGTGCCAGCAGCGTAGCCGGGACAGGGGGCGTAAGTGAAAAACTGTTTTTT. This gives the protein CASSVAGTGGVSEKLFF. The full variable domain, rest sourced from reference TRBV9 and TRBJ1-4, is DSGVTQTPKHLITATGQRVTLRCSPRSGDLSVYWYQQSLDQGLQFLIQYYNGEERAKGNILERFSAQQFPDLHSELNLSSLELGDSALYFCASSVAGTGGVSEKLFFGSGTQLSVL.

This clone was seen once. The chain couples TRBV6-5 to TRBJ1-5; D ambiguous. Deletions cut 6 bases from V and 0 bases from J, with 12 bases between. The CDR3 spans 15 residues. Germline CDR1 MNHEY, CDR2 SVGAGI. The CDR3 nucleotides are TGTGCCAGCAGCGCGTCCGTCTATAGCAATCAGCCCCAGCATTTT. Translated, it gives CASSASVYSNQPQHF.

This clone has just one count. The chain employs TRBV29-1 and TRBJ1-1; no definite D call. The CDR3 is 14 residues long. Per germline, CDR1 SQVTM and CDR2 ANQGSEA. The V end lost 6 bases, the J end lost 1 base, and 15 bases lay between the germline ends. This CDR3 reads CSVPKGTSNTEAFF. The DNA for the CDR3 is TGCAGCGTCCCGAAGGGCACCTCGAACACTGAAGCTTTCTTT.

This clone was detected once. At the DNA level, this CDR3 is encoded by other sequences in the same sample as well. This rearrangement joins TRBV11-2 to TRBJ2-7; 12 bases map to TRBD2. V dropped 5 bases and J dropped 4; count of bases not matched to a gene: 6. In germline, CDR1 is SGHAT, CDR2 FQNNGV. The CDR3 covers 15 residues. The CDR3 is CASSRGLAGPYEQYF. In DNA, the CDR3 is TGTGCCAGCAGCCGAGGACTAGCGGGGCCATACGAGCAGTACTTC.

The genes are TRBV6-1 and TRBJ2-7; D uncertain. The CDR3 length is 13 residues. V shed 6 bases and J shed 3 bases, with 12 bases lying between them. CDR1 and CDR2 (germline): MNHNS, SASEGT. The CDR3 is CASREPDGYEQYF. CDR3 DNA sequence: TGTGCCAGCAGAGAACCAGACGGCTACGAGCAGTACTTC.

Concerning this clone itself: The identical CDR3 is also encoded by other nucleotide sequences in the sample. V is TRBV5-1 and J is TRBJ2-2, with D possibly matching TRBD2 (6 bases). The length of the CDR3 is 15 residues. CDR1 is SGHRS, CDR2 YFSETQ, per germline. Trimming stripped 2 bases from V and 2 bases from J, with 10 bases between. The CDR3 region has the DNA TGCGCCAGCAGCTTCCAGGGAGGTAACACCGGGGAGCTGTTTTTT. As protein: CASSFQGGNTGELFF.

The V gene is TRBV4-1, the J gene TRBJ2-7; D remains unclear. Trimming took off 3 bases at V and 4 bases at J, with 13 bases between the two ends. The CDR3 is made up of 14 amino acids. Looked up from germline, CDR1 is MGHRA and CDR2 is YSYEKL. The CDR3, as DNA: TGCGCCAGCAGCCACCCCTCCCCTGCGTACGAGCAGTACTTC. Translating gives CASSHPSPAYEQYF.

In this sample, this clone turned up once. The chain carries TRBV7-9 and TRBJ2-3; 8 nucleotides agree with TRBD2. Germline trimming cut 8 bases from V and 2 bases from J; bases unmatched to any gene: 6. Germline V CDR1 and CDR2: SEHNR, FQNEAQ (reference sequence). The CDR3 spans 14 residues. As DNA, the CDR3 is TGTGCCAGCTCTCTCGGGAGGGACACAGATACGCAGTATTTT. This codes for CASSLGRDTDTQYF.

The chain links TRBV9 to TRBJ1-1; D not resolved. Germline V CDR1 and CDR2: SGDLS, YYNGEE. V lost 1 base and J lost 2, with 6 bases in between. The CDR3 length is 13 residues. The CDR3 spells CASSVYPNTEAFF. The DNA for the CDR3 is TGTGCCAGCAGCGTATATCCTAACACTGAAGCTTTCTTT.

Concerning this clone: At the DNA level, this CDR3 is encoded by other sequences in the same sample as well. The chain employs TRBV30 and TRBJ1-3; D might be TRBD1 (5 bases). V lost 1 base and J lost 1, with 8 bases in between. This CDR3 region has 14 residues. CDR1 is GTSNPN and CDR2 is SVGIG in the germline V gene (reference sequence). In DNA form, the CDR3 reads TGTGCCTGGAGTGGGGGACTTTCTGGAAACACCATATATTTT. It codes for CAWSGGLSGNTIYF.

The chain recombines TRBV6-1 with TRBJ1-3; a weak D match, TRBD1 (5 bases). CDR3 size: 15 residues. CDR1 MNHNS and CDR2 SASEGT come from the germline V gene. V was pared by 5 bases and J by 0 bases, with 11 bases between. The CDR3 spells CASSPTQGSGNTIYF. In DNA, the CDR3 is TGTGCCAGCAGTCCGACTCAGGGCTCTGGAAACACCATATATTTT.

J is TRBJ2-7 and V is TRBV5-4; 8 nucleotides agree with TRBD1. Trimming cost V 5 bases and J 3 bases; bases outside gene matches: 13. CDR3 length: 16 residues. Germline lookup yields CDR1 SGHNT and CDR2 YYREEE (reference sequence). The CDR3 sequence is CASSSNPGTGDYEQYF. In DNA form, the CDR3 reads TGTGCCAGCAGTTCCAACCCCGGGACAGGCGACTACGAGCAGTACTTC.

This clone was picked up one time. The rearrangement links TRBV13 to TRBJ2-3; 10 positions match TRBD2. CDR1 and CDR2 (germline): PRHDT, FYEKMQ (reference sequence). V shed 5 bases and J 0 bases; nucleotides not matched to a gene: 5. This CDR3 region has 16 residues. The CDR3 loop reads CASSPGLAASTDTQYF. The CDR3 DNA is TGTGCCAGCAGCCCCGGACTAGCGGCTAGCACAGATACGCAGTATTTT.

Comment on this clone: Other DNA sequences in this sample translate to the same CDR3. The J gene is TRBJ2-2, the V gene TRBV30; unclear D gene. The V gene's germline CDR1 is GTSNPN and CDR2 SVGIG (reference sequence). Trimming removed 0 bases from V and 3 bases from J, with 5 bases in between. This CDR3 spans 13 amino acids. CDR3 sequence: CAWSVGYTGELFF. CDR3 DNA: TGTGCCTGGAGTGTCGGGTACACCGGGGAGCTGTTTTTT.

V gene TRBV18 combines with J gene TRBJ1-1; possibly TRBD1 for D (6 bases). The CDR3 consists of 15 residues. Germline CDR1 KGHSH, CDR2 LQKENI. V was trimmed by 3 bases and J by 4 bases, leaving 15 bases between them. CDR3 sequence (DNA): TGTGCCAGCTCACCGCCCACAGGGAGAGTCACTGAAGCTTTCTTT. Translation gives CASSPPTGRVTEAFF.

This clone appeared once. V and J are TRBV7-8 and TRBJ1-1; D is undetermined. Germline CDR1 and CDR2: SGHVS and FQNEAQ. V lost 5 bases to trimming and J lost 0 bases, with 4 bases between them. The length of the CDR3 is 12 residues. The CDR3: CASSPMNTEAFF. The CDR3 coding sequence is TGTGCCAGCAGCCCTATGAACACTGAAGCTTTCTTT.

To note about this clone: Other DNA sequences in the same sample also yield this CDR3. The rearrangement joins TRBV4-3 to TRBJ1-1; D is perhaps TRBD1 (5 bases). In germline, CDR1 is LGHNA, CDR2 YSLEER. Trimming cost V 1 base and J 1 base, with 7 bases left between them. The CDR3 totals 14 residues. This chain's CDR3 is CASSQAQGNTEAFF. The DNA of the CDR3 is TGCGCCAGCAGCCAAGCCCAGGGGAACACTGAAGCTTTCTTT.

The genes are TRBV7-9 and TRBJ2-7; a possible D gene is TRBD2 (5 bases). The CDR3 covers 12 residues. The V gene lost 5 bases and the J gene lost 4 bases, with 9 bases spanning the gap. Germline CDR1 SEHNR, CDR2 FQNEAQ (reference sequence). This chain's CDR3 is CASSVEGYEQYF. DNA of the CDR3: TGTGCCAGCAGCGTCGAGGGATACGAGCAGTACTTC.

The chain has TRBV5-1 and TRBJ1-6; no clear D gene. Germline CDR1 and CDR2: SGHRS and YFSETQ. V lost 0 bases and J 7 bases, leaving 14 bases between the germline ends. CDR3 size: 16 residues. CDR3 in amino acids: CASSLGTRTPNSPLHF. In DNA form, the CDR3 reads TGCGCCAGCAGCTTGGGGACCAGGACTCCAAATTCACCCCTCCACTTT.

The chain links TRBV5-1 to TRBJ2-3; TRBD2 agrees at 8 bases. CDR1 SGHRS and CDR2 YFSETQ come from the germline V gene. After removal of 0 bases from V and 2 bases from J, the junction contained 5 bases not matched to a gene. The CDR3 is made up of 16 amino acids. This chain's CDR3 is CASSLGSGGNTDTQYF. The CDR3 DNA sequence: TGCGCCAGCAGCTTGGGGAGCGGGGGAAACACAGATACGCAGTATTTT.

This chain connects TRBV30 to TRBJ2-7; D is perhaps TRBD2 (6 bases). Germline V gene lookup returns CDR1 GTSNPN and CDR2 SVGIG (reference sequence). V was trimmed by 1 base and J by 2 bases, leaving 12 bases between them. This CDR3 is 14 amino acids long. Here the CDR3 reads CAWSAVAVAYEQYF. The CDR3 DNA reads as TGTGCCTGGAGTGCAGTAGCGGTCGCCTACGAGCAGTACTTC.

V usage is TRBV30 and J usage is TRBJ1-1; the D gene is possibly TRBD1 (6 bases). Trimming shortened V by 5 bases and J by 8 bases, and 12 bases separated the two germline ends. This CDR3 is 11 amino acids long. CDR1 is GTSNPN, CDR2 SVGIG, per germline (reference sequence). The CDR3 reads CAWGPDREAFF. CDR3 DNA sequence: TGTGCCTGGGGACCCGACAGGGAAGCTTTCTTT. The full variable domain, with the rest looked up from reference TRBV30 and TRBJ1-1, is SQTIHQWPATLVQPVGSPLSLECTVEGTSNPNLYWYRQAAGRGLQLLFYSVGIGQISSEVPQNLSASRPQDRQFILSSKKLLLSDSGFYLCAWGPDREAFFGQGTRLTVV.

Worth noting for this clone: Mismatch with germline at one junction end may stem from a read error. The rearrangement joins TRBV7-7 to TRBJ1-2; 7 bases map to TRBD1. CDR3 length equals 15 residues. CDR1 SSHAT and CDR2 FNYEAQ come from the germline V gene (reference sequence). CDR3 nucleotide sequence: TGTGCTAGCAGTCCCCGGGACAGCCAGAACTATGGCTACACCTTC. Its protein product is CASSPRDSQNYGYTF.

The chain employs TRBV29-1 and TRBJ2-6, with a possible D match to TRBD1 (5 bases). V shed 6 bases and J shed 0 bases, with 15 bases lying between them. CDR3 length: 16 residues. CDR1 and CDR2 from the germline V gene are SQVTM and ANQGSEA. CDR3 sequence: CSVRRSGISGANVLTF. The CDR3 DNA reads as TGCAGCGTGCGACGTTCAGGGATCTCTGGGGCCAACGTCCTGACTTTC.

The CDR3, as DNA: TGTGCCAGCACGGACAGAGGCTTGGGGGATACGCAGTATTTT. Its protein product is CASTDRGLGDTQYF. The chain has TRBV7-9 and TRBJ2-3; tentative D call: TRBD1 (6 bases). Germline CDR1 and CDR2: SEHNR and FQNEAQ (reference sequence). The CDR3 spans 14 residues. V lost 7 bases, J lost 6 bases, and 17 bases lay in between.

The V and J genes are TRBV5-5 and TRBJ2-3, with a weak D call TRBD2 (5 bases). CDR1 SGHKS and CDR2 YYEKEE come from the germline V gene (reference sequence). V gave up 3 bases and J gave up 10 bases, with 15 bases separating them. The CDR3 loop spans 13 amino acids. CDR3 in DNA: TGTGCCAGCAGCTCGGGGAATGGAGAGGCGCAGTATTTT. Translated: CASSSGNGEAQYF.

This rearrangement joins TRBV25-1 to TRBJ2-3; maybe TRBD1 (5 bases). CDR1 MGHDK and CDR2 SYGVNS come from the germline V gene. Trimming left V 6 bases short and J 4 bases short, with 11 bases between. The CDR3 is 13 amino acids. For the CDR3, the DNA is TGTGCCAGCAGACCTGCAGGGCCAGATACGCAGTATTTT. Its translation: CASRPAGPDTQYF.

For the CDR3, the DNA is TGCAGCGCTTGGGGAGATACGCAGTATTTT. Amino acids: CSAWGDTQYF. The V gene is TRBV29-1, the J gene TRBJ2-3; no clear D. V lost 7 bases, J lost 5 bases, and 7 bases lay in between. The CDR3 has 10 residues. Germline-derived CDR1 and CDR2 are SQVTM and ANQGSEA.

CDR3 protein: CASSLVLSGNTIYF. CDR3 DNA: TGTGCCAGCAGCTTGGTGCTAAGTGGGAACACCATATATTTT. V usage is TRBV5-5 and J usage is TRBJ1-3; D is unresolved. V was trimmed by 0 bases and J by 7 bases, leaving 11 bases between them. The CDR3 consists of 14 residues. CDR1 is SGHKS, CDR2 YYEKEE, per germline (reference sequence).

This chain connects TRBV7-2 to TRBJ2-7; D is uncertain. V lost 1 base to trimming and J lost 4 bases, with 11 bases between them. The CDR3 covers 14 residues. The germline V gene encodes CDR1 SGHTA and CDR2 FQGNSA. In DNA, the CDR3 is TGTGCCAGCAGCTTAGGGATTTCACCGTACGAGCAGTACTTC. Protein product: CASSLGISPYEQYF.

The J gene is TRBJ2-7, the V gene TRBV6-6; possibly TRBD2 for D (5 bases). The germline CDR1 and CDR2 sequences are MNHNY and SVGAGI (reference sequence). With 2 bases removed from V and 2 bases from J, the gap between germline ends came to 13 bases. This CDR3 region has 15 residues. This CDR3 reads CASSYAAGETYEQYF. The CDR3 DNA is TGTGCCAGCAGTTACGCCGCGGGCGAGACCTACGAGCAGTACTTC.